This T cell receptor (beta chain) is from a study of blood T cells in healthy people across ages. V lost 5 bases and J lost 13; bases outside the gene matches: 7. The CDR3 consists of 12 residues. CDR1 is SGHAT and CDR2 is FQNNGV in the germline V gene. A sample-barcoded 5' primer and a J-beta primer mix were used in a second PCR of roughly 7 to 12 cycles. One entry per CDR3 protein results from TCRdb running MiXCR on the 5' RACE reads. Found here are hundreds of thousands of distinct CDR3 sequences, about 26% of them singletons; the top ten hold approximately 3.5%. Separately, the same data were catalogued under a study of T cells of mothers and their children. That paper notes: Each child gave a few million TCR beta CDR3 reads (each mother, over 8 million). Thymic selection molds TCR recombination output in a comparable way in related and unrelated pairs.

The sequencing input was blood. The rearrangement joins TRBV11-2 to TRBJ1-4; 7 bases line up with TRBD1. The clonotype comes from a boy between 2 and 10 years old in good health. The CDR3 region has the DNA TGTGCCAGCAGCCTTACAGGGGATACACTGTTTTTT. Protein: CASSLTGDTLFF.